The clone carrying this TCR beta chain was detected only a few times. A junction end diverges from the germline sequence, so it may reflect a read error. Authors' methods: Amplification of reference gene primers was used by the study to estimate nucleated cell counts. Assay: immunoSEQ multiplex PCR; the TCRdb copy retains only in-frame clones and omits some. V and J calls and clone size are copied from that table; D and trimming were computed from the DNA. The sample contains tens of thousands of clones, roughly 83% of which appear only once. This sample stems from a study of blood T cell repertoires in COVID-19. Study context: Samples came from the United States, Italy and Spain, spanning acute and convalescent COVID-19. T cells, B-cell-depleted T cells, or PBMCs provided the cDNA or gDNA that served as material.

Per germline, CDR1 SGHRS and CDR2 YFSETQ. CDR3 length equals 13 residues. The V call is TRBV5-1, the J call TRBJ1-2; 10 bases map to TRBD1. This receptor was taken from a man in his 70s with acute or convalescent COVID-19. The specimen sequenced was peripheral blood. Here the CDR3 reads CASSLPDRGLYAF. CDR3 sequence (DNA): TGCGCCAGCAGCCTTCCAGACAGGGGGCTCTACGCCTTC.